This T cell receptor (beta chain) appears in the sequencing data of a study of blood T cell repertoires in COVID-19. Sequenced by immunoSEQ multiplex PCR; TCRdb stores in-frame clones only, minus some. The sample comprises some 190,000 clones, roughly 85% of which are singletons, and around 3.3% rests with the top ten. The source of this sequence is a man in his sixties with acute or convalescent COVID-19. The sample was peripheral blood.

In DNA, the CDR3 is TGTGCCAGCGGGGGGGAAAGGGAGAACACTGAAGCTTTCTTT. Residues: CASGGERENTEAFF. J is TRBJ1-1 and V is TRBV6-5, with D maybe TRBD1 (5 bases). V lost 8 bases to trimming and J lost 1 base, with 14 bases between them. This CDR3 is built from 14 residues. The germline gives CDR1 MNHEY, CDR2 SVGAGI.